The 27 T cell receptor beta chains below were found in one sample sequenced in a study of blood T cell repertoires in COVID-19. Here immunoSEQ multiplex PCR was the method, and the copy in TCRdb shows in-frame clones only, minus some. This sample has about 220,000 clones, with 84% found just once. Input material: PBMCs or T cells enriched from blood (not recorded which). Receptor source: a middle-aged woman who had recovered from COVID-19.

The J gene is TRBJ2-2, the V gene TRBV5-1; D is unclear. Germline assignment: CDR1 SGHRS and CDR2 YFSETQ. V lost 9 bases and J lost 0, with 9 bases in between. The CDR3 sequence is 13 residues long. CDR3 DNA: TGCGCCACCCGAGCCCCGAACACCGGGGAGCTGTTTTTT. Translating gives CATRAPNTGELFF.

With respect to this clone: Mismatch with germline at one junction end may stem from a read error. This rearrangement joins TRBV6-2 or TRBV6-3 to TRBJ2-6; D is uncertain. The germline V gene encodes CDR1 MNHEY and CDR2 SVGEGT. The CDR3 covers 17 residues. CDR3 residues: CASSNSRHNSGANVLTF. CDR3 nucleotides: TGTGCCAGCAGTAACTCCCGACATAACTCTGGGGCCAACGTCCTGACTTTC.

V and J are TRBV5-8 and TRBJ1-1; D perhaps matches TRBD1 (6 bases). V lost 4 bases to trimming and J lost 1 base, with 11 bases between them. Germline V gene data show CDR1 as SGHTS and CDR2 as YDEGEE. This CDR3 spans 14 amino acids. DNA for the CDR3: TGTGCCAGCAGCAGCTGGACAGAGAACACTGAAGCTTTCTTT. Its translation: CASSSWTENTEAFF.

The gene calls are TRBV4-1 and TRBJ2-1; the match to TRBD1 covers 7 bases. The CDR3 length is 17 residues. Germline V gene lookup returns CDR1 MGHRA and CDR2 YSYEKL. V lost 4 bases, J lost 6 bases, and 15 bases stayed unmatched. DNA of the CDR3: TGCGCCAGCAGCCCAGTCTCAACAGGGGTTGTGGGCAATGAGCAGTTCTTC. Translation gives CASSPVSTGVVGNEQFF.

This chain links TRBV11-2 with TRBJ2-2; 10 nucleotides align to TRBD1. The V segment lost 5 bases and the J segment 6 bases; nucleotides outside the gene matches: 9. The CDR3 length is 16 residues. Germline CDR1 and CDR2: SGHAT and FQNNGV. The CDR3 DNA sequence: TGTGCCAGCAGCCGATTAACCGGGACAGGGGCCGGGGAGCTGTTTTTT. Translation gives CASSRLTGTGAGELFF.

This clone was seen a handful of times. The CDR3 here is CASSLIQRTEAFF. The CDR3 bases are TGTGCCAGCAGCTTAATTCAGCGCACTGAAGCTTTCTTT. The rearrangement joins TRBV13 to TRBJ1-1; D is unclear. Between the trimmed V and J ends, which lost 2 bases and 4 bases, there was a span of 8 bases. Germline CDR1 reads PRHDT; CDR2 reads FYEKMQ (reference sequence). The CDR3 runs 13 residues.

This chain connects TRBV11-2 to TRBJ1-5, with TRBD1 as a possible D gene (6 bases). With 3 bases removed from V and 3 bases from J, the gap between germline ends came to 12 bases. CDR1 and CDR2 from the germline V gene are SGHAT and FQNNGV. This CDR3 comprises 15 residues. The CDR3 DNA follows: TGTGCCAGCAGCTTGGGGACAATTTCCAATCAGCCCCAGCATTTT. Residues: CASSLGTISNQPQHF.

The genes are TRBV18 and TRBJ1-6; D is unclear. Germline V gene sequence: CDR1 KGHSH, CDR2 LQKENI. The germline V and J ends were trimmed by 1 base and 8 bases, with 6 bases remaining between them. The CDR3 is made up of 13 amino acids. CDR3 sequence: CASSPLPDSPLHF. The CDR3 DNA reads TGTGCCAGCTCACCACTCCCGGATTCACCCCTCCACTTT.

In nucleotides, the CDR3 is TGTGCCAGCAGCTTAATCTCCCGAGCGGAGACCTACAATGAGCAGTTCTTC. Translated, it gives CASSLISRAETYNEQFF. The rearrangement links TRBV5-8 to TRBJ2-1; D is perhaps TRBD2 (5 bases). Germline V gives CDR1 SGHTS, CDR2 YDEGEE. This CDR3 has 17 amino acids. V lost 2 bases to trimming and J lost 2 bases, with 17 bases between them.

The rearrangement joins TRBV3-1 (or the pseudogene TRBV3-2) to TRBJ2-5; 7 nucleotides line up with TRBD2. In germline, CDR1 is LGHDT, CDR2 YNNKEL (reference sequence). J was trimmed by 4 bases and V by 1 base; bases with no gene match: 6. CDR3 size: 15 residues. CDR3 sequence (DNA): TGTGCCAGCAGCCAAGTTCAAGTAGCGGGAGAGACCCAGTACTTC. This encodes CASSQVQVAGETQYF.

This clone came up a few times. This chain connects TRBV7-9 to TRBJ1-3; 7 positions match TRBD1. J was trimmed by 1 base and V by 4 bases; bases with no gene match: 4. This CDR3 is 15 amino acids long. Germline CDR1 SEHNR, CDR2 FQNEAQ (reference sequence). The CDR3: CASSSQQGSGNTIYF. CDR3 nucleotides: TGTGCCAGCAGCTCTCAACAGGGGTCTGGAAACACCATATATTTT. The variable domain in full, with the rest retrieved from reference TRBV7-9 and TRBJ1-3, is DTGVSQNPRHKITKRGQNVTFRCDPISEHNRLYWYRQTLGQGPEFLTYFQNEAQLEKSRLLSDRFSAERPKGSFSTLEIQRTEQGDSAMYLCASSSQQGSGNTIYFGEGSWLTVV.

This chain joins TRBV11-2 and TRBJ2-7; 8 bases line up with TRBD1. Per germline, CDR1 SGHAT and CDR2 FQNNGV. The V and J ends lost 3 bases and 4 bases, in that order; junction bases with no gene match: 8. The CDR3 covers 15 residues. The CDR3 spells CASSFSQGDPYEQYF. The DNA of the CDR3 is TGTGCCAGCAGCTTTTCACAGGGGGACCCTTACGAGCAGTACTTC.

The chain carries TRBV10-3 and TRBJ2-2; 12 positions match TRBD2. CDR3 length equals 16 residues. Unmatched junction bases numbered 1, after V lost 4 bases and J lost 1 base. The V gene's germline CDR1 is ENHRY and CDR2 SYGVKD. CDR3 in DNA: TGTGCCATCAGTGGACTAGCGGGAGAGAACACCGGGGAGCTGTTTTTT. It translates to CAISGLAGENTGELFF.

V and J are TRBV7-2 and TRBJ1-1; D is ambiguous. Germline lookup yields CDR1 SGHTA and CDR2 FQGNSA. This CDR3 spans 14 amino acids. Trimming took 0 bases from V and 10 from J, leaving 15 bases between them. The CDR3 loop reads CASSLAIRGRGAFF. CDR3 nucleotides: TGTGCCAGCAGCTTAGCTATACGGGGTCGGGGAGCTTTCTTT. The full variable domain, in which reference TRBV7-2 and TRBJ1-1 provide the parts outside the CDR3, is GAGVSQSPSNKVTEKGKDVELRCDPISGHTALYWYRQSLGQGLEFLIYFQGNSAPDKSGLPSDRFSAERTGGSVSTLTIQRTQQEDSAVYLCASSLAIRGRGAFFGQGTRLTVV.

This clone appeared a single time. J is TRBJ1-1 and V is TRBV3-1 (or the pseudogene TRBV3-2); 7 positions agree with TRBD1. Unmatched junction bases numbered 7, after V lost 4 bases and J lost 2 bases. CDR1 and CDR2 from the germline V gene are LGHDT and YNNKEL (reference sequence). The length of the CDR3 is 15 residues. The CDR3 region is CASSPTGQINTEAFF. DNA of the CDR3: TGTGCCAGCAGCCCCACGGGACAGATAAACACTGAAGCTTTCTTT.

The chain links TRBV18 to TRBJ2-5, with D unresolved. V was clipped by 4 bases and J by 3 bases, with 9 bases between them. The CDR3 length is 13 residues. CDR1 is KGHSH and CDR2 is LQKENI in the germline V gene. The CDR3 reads CASSRGQKETQYF. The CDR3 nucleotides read TGTGCCAGCTCACGTGGCCAGAAAGAGACCCAGTACTTC.

The CDR3 DNA follows: TGTGCCAGCAGCTTACCGGGACAGGGAATCGGTGGCTACACCTTC. This gives the protein CASSLPGQGIGGYTF. This chain joins TRBV5-6 and TRBJ1-2, with 9 bases identical to TRBD1. CDR1 SGHDT and CDR2 YYEEEE come from the germline V gene. V dropped 2 bases and J dropped 7; count of bases not matched to a gene: 9. The CDR3 is 15 residues long.

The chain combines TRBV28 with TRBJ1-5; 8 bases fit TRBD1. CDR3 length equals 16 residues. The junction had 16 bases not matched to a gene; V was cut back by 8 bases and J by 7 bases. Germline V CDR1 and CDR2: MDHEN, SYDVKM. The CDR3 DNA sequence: TGTGCCAGCGCGTACAGGGGGATTGGCAGCAGGCAGCCCCAGCATTTT. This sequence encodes CASAYRGIGSRQPQHF.

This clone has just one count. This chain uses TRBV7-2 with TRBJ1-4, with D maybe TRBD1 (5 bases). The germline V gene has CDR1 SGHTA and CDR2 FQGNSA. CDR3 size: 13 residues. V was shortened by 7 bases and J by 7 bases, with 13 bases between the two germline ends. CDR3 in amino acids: CASIPGGGEKLFF. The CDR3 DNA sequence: TGTGCCAGCATCCCCGGGGGTGGTGAAAAACTGTTTTTT.

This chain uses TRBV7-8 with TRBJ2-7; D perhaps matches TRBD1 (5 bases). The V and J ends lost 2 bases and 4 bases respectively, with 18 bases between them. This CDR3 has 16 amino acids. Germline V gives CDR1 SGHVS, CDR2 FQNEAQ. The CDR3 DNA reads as TGTGCCAGCAGCTTAAAGCAGGGCATCTTCCTTTACGAGCAGTACTTC. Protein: CASSLKQGIFLYEQYF.

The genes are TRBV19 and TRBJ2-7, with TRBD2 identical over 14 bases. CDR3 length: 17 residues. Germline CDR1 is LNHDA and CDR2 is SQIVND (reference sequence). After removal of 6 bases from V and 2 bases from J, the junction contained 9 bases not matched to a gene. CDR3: CASRILGTSGSTYEQYV. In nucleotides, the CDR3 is TGTGCCAGTAGAATACTCGGGACTAGCGGGAGTACCTACGAGCAGTACGTC.

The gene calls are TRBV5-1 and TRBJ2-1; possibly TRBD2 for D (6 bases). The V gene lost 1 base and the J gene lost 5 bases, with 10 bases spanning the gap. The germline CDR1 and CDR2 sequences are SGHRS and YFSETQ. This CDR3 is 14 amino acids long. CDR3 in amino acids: CASSLRRDHNEQFF. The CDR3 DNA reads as TGCGCCAGCAGCTTGAGGCGGGACCACAATGAGCAGTTCTTC.

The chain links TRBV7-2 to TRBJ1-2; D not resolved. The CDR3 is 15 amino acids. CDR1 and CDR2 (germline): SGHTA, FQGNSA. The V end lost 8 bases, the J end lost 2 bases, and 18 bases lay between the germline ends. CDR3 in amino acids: CASFTGSSWNYGYTF. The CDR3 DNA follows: TGTGCCAGCTTCACCGGGAGTTCCTGGAACTATGGCTACACCTTC.

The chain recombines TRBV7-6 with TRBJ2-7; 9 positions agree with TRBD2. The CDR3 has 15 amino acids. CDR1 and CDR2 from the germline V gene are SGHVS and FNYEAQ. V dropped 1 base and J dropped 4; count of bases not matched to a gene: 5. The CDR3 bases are TGTGCCAGCAGCTTAGATAGCGGGAGAGGGTACGAGCAGTACTTC. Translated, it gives CASSLDSGRGYEQYF.

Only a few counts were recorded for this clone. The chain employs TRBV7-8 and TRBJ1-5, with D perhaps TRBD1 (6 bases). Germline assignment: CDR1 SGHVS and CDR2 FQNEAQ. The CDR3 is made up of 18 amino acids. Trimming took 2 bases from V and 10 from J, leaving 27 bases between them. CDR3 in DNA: TGTGCCAGCAGCTTACTTCGCGTTACTGAGGGGGTCTTCAGCCCCCAGCATTTT. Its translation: CASSLLRVTEGVFSPQHF. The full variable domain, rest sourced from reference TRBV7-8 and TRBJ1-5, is GAGVSQSPRYKVAKRGQDVALRCDPISGHVSLFWYQQALGQGPEFLTYFQNEAQLDKSGLPSDRFFAERPEGSVSTLKIQRTQQEDSAVYLCASSLLRVTEGVFSPQHFGDGTRLSIL.

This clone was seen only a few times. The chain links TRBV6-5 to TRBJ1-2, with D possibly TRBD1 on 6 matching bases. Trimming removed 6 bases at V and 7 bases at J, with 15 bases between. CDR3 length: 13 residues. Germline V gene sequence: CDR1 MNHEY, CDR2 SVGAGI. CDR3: CASRLGLGGGYTF. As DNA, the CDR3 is TGTGCCAGCAGACTCGGCCTAGGGGGTGGCTACACCTTC.

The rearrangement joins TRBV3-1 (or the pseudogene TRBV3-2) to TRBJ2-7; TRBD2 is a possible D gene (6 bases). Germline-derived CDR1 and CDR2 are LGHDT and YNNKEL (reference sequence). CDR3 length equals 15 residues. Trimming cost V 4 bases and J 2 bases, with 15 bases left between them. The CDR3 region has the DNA TGTGCCAGCAGCCTACAAAGACTAGGGGCCTACGAGCAGTACTTC. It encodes CASSLQRLGAYEQYF.